Below, 24 T cell receptor beta chains from the same sample are listed, as sequenced in a study of shared clonotypes between healthy human individuals (dated by TCRdb to 2020 to 2022). CD8 naive samples were CD45RO-negative cells positively selected for CCR7, giving a CD45RA+CCR7+ population that excluded TemRA cells. Libraries were constructed by the immunoSEQ multiplex PCR assay. TCRdb limited this immuneACCESS table to in-frame rearrangements with V and J called. A share of clones is missing; checked studies link under half to unresolved V genes, and the rest is unexplained. This sample holds roughly 590,000 clones; over 95% were observed only once. The ten biggest clones cover 0.085% to 0.11% of the sample. The sample was naive CD8+ T cells sorted from blood. Taken with the paper, the label for cell subset or site translates to: CD45RA+CCR7+. The receptors derive from a young woman in good health.

This chain joins TRBV27 and TRBJ2-5, with a tentative D call TRBD1 (6 bases). The CDR3 length is 16 residues. The ends were cut back, 5 bases at V and 2 bases at J, with 18 bases in the middle. Germline CDR1 reads MNHEY; CDR2 reads SMNVEV (reference sequence). The CDR3 coding sequence is TGTGCCAGCAGTCTACAGGGCAAGCGAGAACAAGAGACCCAGTACTTC. It is translated as CASSLQGKREQETQYF.

The chain joins TRBV7-6 to TRBJ1-3; the D is unclear. The CDR3 has 13 amino acids. Trimming removed 5 bases at V and 0 bases at J, with 5 bases between. Looked up from germline, CDR1 is SGHVS and CDR2 is FNYEAQ. CDR3 DNA: TGTGCCAGCAGCGGATTCTCTGGAAACACCATATATTTT. Its protein product is CASSGFSGNTIYF.

CDR3 loop: CASSPRQGGEAFF. For the CDR3, the DNA is TGTGCCAGCAGCCCCAGACAGGGGGGTGAAGCTTTCTTT. V gene TRBV4-2 combines with J gene TRBJ1-1; 9 bases are a match to TRBD1. V was pared by 4 bases and J by 7 bases, with 4 bases of the junction left unmatched. Germline-derived CDR1 and CDR2 are LGHNA and YNFKEQ. The CDR3 contains 13 residues.

The CDR3 coding sequence is TGTGCCAGCAGCTTACCGCAGGCCCCCTACGAGCAGTACTTC. Translated: CASSLPQAPYEQYF. The J gene is TRBJ2-7, the V gene TRBV7-9, with unresolved D. From germline, CDR1 is SEHNR and CDR2 FQNEAQ (reference sequence). The CDR3 is 14 residues long. Trimming cost V 2 bases and J 2 bases, with 10 bases left between them.

The J gene is TRBJ2-7, the V gene TRBV19; 7 bases match TRBD1. V shed 9 bases and J 3 bases; nucleotides not matched to a gene: 8. The CDR3 runs 13 residues. The V gene's germline CDR1 is LNHDA and CDR2 SQIVND (reference sequence). This CDR3 reads CASLGTESYEQYF. Here the CDR3 DNA reads TGTGCCAGCCTCGGGACAGAGAGCTACGAGCAGTACTTC.

The sample holds one count of this clone. The V and J genes are TRBV5-4 and TRBJ1-2; the D is unclear. The V end lost 0 bases, the J end lost 8 bases, and 14 bases lay between the germline ends. This CDR3 has 14 amino acids. The V gene's germline CDR1 is SGHNT and CDR2 YYREEE (reference sequence). This CDR3 reads CASSLEFGSPGYTF. CDR3 coding DNA: TGTGCCAGCAGCTTGGAATTCGGGAGTCCGGGCTACACCTTC.

The rearrangement uses TRBV28 and TRBJ1-5; 9 nucleotides agree with TRBD1. This CDR3 comprises 16 residues. The germline CDR1 and CDR2 sequences are MDHEN and SYDVKM. V was clipped by 6 bases and J by 7 bases; unmatched bases: 13. The CDR3 DNA sequence: TGTGCCAGCAGACACAGGGGGCCTGCCTCCGGGCAGCCCCAGCATTTT. Amino acids: CASRHRGPASGQPQHF.

CDR3 residues: CASSAGTGGYYEQYF. The CDR3 DNA reads TGTGCCAGCAGTGCCGGGACAGGAGGGTATTACGAGCAGTACTTC. J is TRBJ2-7 and V is TRBV28; 8 bases fit TRBD1. Losses at the gene ends were 5 bases for V and 4 bases for J; bases not matched to a gene: 10. This CDR3 has 15 residues. Germline CDR1 MDHEN, CDR2 SYDVKM.

The V gene is TRBV30, the J gene TRBJ2-7; TRBD2 matches 9 bases. The CDR3 has 15 residues. CDR1 GTSNPN and CDR2 SVGIG come from the germline V gene (reference sequence). V trimming: 5 bases; J trimming: 5 bases; junction bases outside the gene matches: 13. The CDR3 is CAWGSGSGSINEQYF. In DNA form, the CDR3 reads TGTGCCTGGGGGTCCGGTAGCGGGAGTATCAACGAGCAGTACTTC.

The chain has TRBV28 and TRBJ2-5; D is possibly TRBD2 (7 bases). Germline V CDR1 and CDR2: MDHEN, SYDVKM. V lost 7 bases to trimming and J lost 11 bases, with 26 bases between them. The CDR3 length is 15 residues. The chain's CDR3 is CASTTDGGAPREQYF. The CDR3, as DNA: TGTGCCAGCACCACCGATGGGGGGGCGCCCCGGGAGCAGTACTTC.

This chain links TRBV28 with TRBJ1-1, with a weak D call TRBD1 (6 bases). Germline values: CDR1 MDHEN, CDR2 SYDVKM. The V and J ends lost 5 bases and 3 bases respectively, with 10 bases between them. The CDR3 is 13 amino acids. For the CDR3, the DNA is TGTGCCAGCAGTGCAGGGGCGGACACTGAAGCTTTCTTT. Translation: CASSAGADTEAFF.

This rearrangement joins TRBV5-6 to TRBJ1-2; 7 positions match TRBD1. Germline lookup yields CDR1 SGHDT and CDR2 YYEEEE. The length of the CDR3 is 14 residues. V shed 0 bases, J shed 4 bases, and the junction held 3 bases outside the gene matches. This CDR3 is CASSLGQGVYGYTF. The CDR3 DNA reads TGTGCCAGCAGCTTGGGACAGGGAGTCTATGGCTACACCTTC.

This clone was seen just once. The chain links TRBV27 to TRBJ2-7, with 9 bases fitting TRBD1. This CDR3 region has 15 residues. V lost 5 bases to trimming and J lost 7 bases; unmatched junction nucleotides: 12. Germline V gives CDR1 MNHEY, CDR2 SMNVEV (reference sequence). This CDR3 reads CASSIRQGVYSEQYF. The CDR3 DNA sequence: TGTGCCAGCAGTATAAGACAGGGGGTTTATTCGGAGCAGTACTTC.

This clone showed up just once. This rearrangement joins TRBV13 to TRBJ2-7; 7 bases match TRBD2. The CDR3 covers 14 residues. Germline values: CDR1 PRHDT, CDR2 FYEKMQ (reference sequence). V shed 5 bases, J shed 6 bases, and the junction held 10 bases outside the gene matches. The CDR3 region has the DNA TGTGCCAGCAGCCCTCTAGCGGCCGTGGGCGAGCAGTACTTC. Its protein product is CASSPLAAVGEQYF.

The chain links TRBV11-2 to TRBJ1-5; TRBD1 matches at 7 bases. The V gene's germline CDR1 is SGHAT and CDR2 FQNNGV. This CDR3 is 18 amino acids long. The junction had 13 bases not matched to a gene; V was cut back by 1 base and J by 4 bases. CDR3 amino acids: CASSLGRNWAGGNQPQHF. CDR3 bases: TGTGCCAGCAGCTTAGGGAGGAACTGGGCAGGGGGGAATCAGCCCCAGCATTTT.

This chain links TRBV28 with TRBJ1-5; no reliable D call. The CDR3 length is 11 residues. CDR1 MDHEN and CDR2 SYDVKM come from the germline V gene. The V gene lost 5 bases and the J gene lost 6 bases, with 5 bases spanning the gap. The CDR3 is CASSNVQPQHF. The CDR3 DNA reads TGTGCCAGCAGTAATGTTCAGCCCCAGCATTTT.

This rearrangement joins TRBV23-1 to TRBJ1-1; no firm D call. TRBV23-1 qualifies as an ORF whose function is uncertain. Trimming removed 0 bases at V and 0 bases at J, with 8 bases between. The CDR3 runs 15 residues. The CDR3 sequence: CASSQSGSLNTEAFF. Here the CDR3 DNA reads TGCGCCAGCAGTCAATCGGGCAGTTTGAACACTGAAGCTTTCTTT.

The V call is TRBV5-6, the J call TRBJ2-1; D remains ambiguous. Trimming shortened V by 6 bases and J by 0 bases, and 13 bases separated the two germline ends. Per the germline V gene, CDR1 is SGHDT and CDR2 is YYEEEE. This CDR3 has 15 residues. In DNA, the CDR3 is TGTGCCAGCACCAGGTGGCTGAGCTCCTACAATGAGCAGTTCTTC. Translation gives CASTRWLSSYNEQFF.

The chain combines TRBV14 with TRBJ2-7, with D perhaps TRBD1 (6 bases). This CDR3 has 18 amino acids. Trimming stripped 4 bases from V and 4 bases from J, with 26 bases between. CDR1 and CDR2 from the germline V gene are SGHDN and FVKESK. Here the CDR3 DNA reads TGTGCCAGCAGCCCACTTGACCAGGGGACGAGGGGCTCTTACGAGCAGTACTTC. Its translation is CASSPLDQGTRGSYEQYF.

The chain recombines TRBV5-8 with TRBJ1-5; D possibly corresponds to TRBD1 (5 bases). V dropped 4 bases and J dropped 4 bases, with 15 bases sitting between them. This CDR3 contains 15 residues. CDR1 is SGHTS, CDR2 YDEGEE, per germline. The CDR3 DNA is TGTGCCAGCAGCCTCAACGGACAACTAAATCAGCCCCAGCATTTT. Its translation: CASSLNGQLNQPQHF.

This chain connects TRBV27 to TRBJ2-1, with D uncertain. The CDR3 consists of 14 residues. Trimming left V 5 bases short and J 0 bases short, with 8 bases between. In germline, CDR1 is MNHEY, CDR2 SMNVEV (reference sequence). For the CDR3, the DNA is TGTGCCAGCAGTGTAACGGGCTCCTACAATGAGCAGTTCTTC. It translates to CASSVTGSYNEQFF.

The chain employs TRBV2 and TRBJ1-2, with 9 bases matching TRBD1. CDR3 length: 15 amino acids. V lost 6 bases to trimming and J lost 8 bases; unmatched junction nucleotides: 13. Looked up from germline, CDR1 is SNHLY and CDR2 is FYNNEI. The CDR3 protein is CASRARDREVGGYTF. The DNA of the CDR3 is TGTGCCAGCAGAGCCAGGGACAGGGAGGTGGGGGGCTACACCTTC.

CDR3 in amino acids: CASSLGLADPQYF. The CDR3 DNA follows: TGTGCCAGCAGTTTGGGGCTAGCGGACCCGCAGTACTTC. This sequence joins TRBV27 and TRBJ2-7; 7 bases line up with TRBD2. Per germline, CDR1 MNHEY and CDR2 SMNVEV (reference sequence). CDR3 length: 13 residues. The trim removed 3 bases at V and 9 bases at J, leaving 8 bases unmatched.

In this sample, this clone turned up a few times. This same CDR3 is encoded by further DNA sequences in the sample. The V gene is TRBV30, the J gene TRBJ1-6; D not resolved. The CDR3 is 11 residues long. Germline V gene lookup returns CDR1 GTSNPN and CDR2 SVGIG (reference sequence). Trimming pared 0 bases from V and 6 bases from J, leaving 0 bases between. The chain's CDR3 is CAWSVNSPLHF. Written as DNA, the CDR3 is TGTGCCTGGAGTGTTAATTCACCCCTCCACTTT. The variable domain in full, completed from reference TRBV30 and TRBJ1-6, reads SQTIHQWPATLVQPVGSPLSLECTVEGTSNPNLYWYRQAAGRGLQLLFYSVGIGQISSEVPQNLSASRPQDRQFILSSKKLLLSDSGFYLCAWSVNSPLHFGNGTRLTVT.